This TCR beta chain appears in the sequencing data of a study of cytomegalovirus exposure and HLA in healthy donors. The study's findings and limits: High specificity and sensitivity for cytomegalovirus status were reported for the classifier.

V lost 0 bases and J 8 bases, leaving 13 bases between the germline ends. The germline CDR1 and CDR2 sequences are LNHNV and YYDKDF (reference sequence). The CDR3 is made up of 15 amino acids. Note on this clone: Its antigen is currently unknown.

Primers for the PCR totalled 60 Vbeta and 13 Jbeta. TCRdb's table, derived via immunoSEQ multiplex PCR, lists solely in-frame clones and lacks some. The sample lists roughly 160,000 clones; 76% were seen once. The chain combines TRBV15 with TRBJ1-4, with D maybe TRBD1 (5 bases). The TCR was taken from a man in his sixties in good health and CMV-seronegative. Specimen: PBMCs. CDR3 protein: CATSRDPRVEEKLFF. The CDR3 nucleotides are TGTGCCACCAGCAGAGACCCCAGGGTTGAGGAAAAACTGTTTTTT.